These T cell receptor beta chains were read from a single sample in a study of T-cell reconstitution after alpha-beta-depleted transplantation in children. TCRdb re-called the PCR reads with MiXCR, one entry per CDR3 protein. The sample records hundreds of thousands of distinct CDR3 sequences, roughly 14% being singletons. Source: PBMCs, taken before TCRalphabeta/CD19-depleted stem cell transplant. The receptor set was obtained from a girl aged 2 to 10 with congenital amegakaryocytic thrombocytopenia, due to receive a stem cell transplant. Both conserved end residues are part of each CDR3. The order of the fields is V gene, CDR3 length, J gene, clone size, D gene, CDR3 protein. The D gene is left open where the match is weak. Clone size appears in some rows only: once, few, many, or a class for an expanded clone.

V gene: TRBV6-2/TRBV6-3; CDR3 length: 15; J gene: TRBJ2-7; clone size: .; D gene: TRBD2; CDR3 protein: CASSEELAGTYEQYF
V gene: TRBV7-9; CDR3 length: 13; J gene: TRBJ1-2; clone size: few; D gene: .; CDR3 protein: CASSGTLNYGYTF
V gene: TRBV12-3/TRBV12-4; CDR3 length: 15; J gene: TRBJ2-7; clone size: .; D gene: TRBD2; CDR3 protein: CASSRAGGLAGEQYF
V gene: TRBV11-1; CDR3 length: 18; J gene: TRBJ2-6; clone size: .; D gene: TRBD2; CDR3 protein: CASSLGSSGRAGANVLTF
V gene: TRBV6-5; CDR3 length: 14; J gene: TRBJ2-2; clone size: many; D gene: .; CDR3 protein: CASSYSYSTGELFF
V gene: TRBV7-2; CDR3 length: 16; J gene: TRBJ2-7; clone size: many; D gene: .; CDR3 protein: CASSLNSPFLSGEQYF
V gene: TRBV19; CDR3 length: 16; J gene: TRBJ2-1; clone size: .; D gene: .; CDR3 protein: CASSIILVSSYNEQFF
V gene: TRBV30; CDR3 length: 11; J gene: TRBJ2-7; clone size: many; D gene: .; CDR3 protein: CAWSVGYEQYF
V gene: TRBV20-1; CDR3 length: 15; J gene: TRBJ2-7; clone size: many; D gene: .; CDR3 protein: CSARGPGGSSYEQYF
V gene: TRBV11-1; CDR3 length: 13; J gene: TRBJ2-2; clone size: .; D gene: .; CDR3 protein: CASSARWTGELFF
V gene: TRBV7-6; CDR3 length: 19; J gene: TRBJ1-2; clone size: many; D gene: .; CDR3 protein: CASSLYPRGKSGGSYGYTF
V gene: TRBV20-1; CDR3 length: 17; J gene: TRBJ1-5; clone size: .; D gene: .; CDR3 protein: CSARDTSRSASDQPQHF
V gene: TRBV7-6; CDR3 length: 12; J gene: TRBJ2-1; clone size: .; D gene: .; CDR3 protein: CASSLGRREQFF
V gene: TRBV6-1; CDR3 length: 17; J gene: TRBJ2-5; clone size: few; D gene: TRBD1; CDR3 protein: CASSDAPRTGRQETQYF
V gene: TRBV12-3/TRBV12-4; CDR3 length: 13; J gene: TRBJ2-1; clone size: many; D gene: .; CDR3 protein: CASSPRSRGEQFF
V gene: TRBV2; CDR3 length: 18; J gene: TRBJ1-2; clone size: .; D gene: .; CDR3 protein: CACSYLLGQPGSDYGYTF
V gene: TRBV5-6; CDR3 length: 13; J gene: TRBJ2-3; clone size: .; D gene: .; CDR3 protein: CASNGFYPDTQYF
V gene: TRBV20-1; CDR3 length: 14; J gene: TRBJ2-3; clone size: many; D gene: .; CDR3 protein: CSARLAVTTDTQYF
V gene: TRBV10-3; CDR3 length: 14; J gene: TRBJ1-2; clone size: many; D gene: .; CDR3 protein: CAIGLPGTPYGYTF
V gene: TRBV20-1; CDR3 length: 11; J gene: TRBJ1-1; clone size: many; D gene: TRBD1; CDR3 protein: CSAGQGGEAFF